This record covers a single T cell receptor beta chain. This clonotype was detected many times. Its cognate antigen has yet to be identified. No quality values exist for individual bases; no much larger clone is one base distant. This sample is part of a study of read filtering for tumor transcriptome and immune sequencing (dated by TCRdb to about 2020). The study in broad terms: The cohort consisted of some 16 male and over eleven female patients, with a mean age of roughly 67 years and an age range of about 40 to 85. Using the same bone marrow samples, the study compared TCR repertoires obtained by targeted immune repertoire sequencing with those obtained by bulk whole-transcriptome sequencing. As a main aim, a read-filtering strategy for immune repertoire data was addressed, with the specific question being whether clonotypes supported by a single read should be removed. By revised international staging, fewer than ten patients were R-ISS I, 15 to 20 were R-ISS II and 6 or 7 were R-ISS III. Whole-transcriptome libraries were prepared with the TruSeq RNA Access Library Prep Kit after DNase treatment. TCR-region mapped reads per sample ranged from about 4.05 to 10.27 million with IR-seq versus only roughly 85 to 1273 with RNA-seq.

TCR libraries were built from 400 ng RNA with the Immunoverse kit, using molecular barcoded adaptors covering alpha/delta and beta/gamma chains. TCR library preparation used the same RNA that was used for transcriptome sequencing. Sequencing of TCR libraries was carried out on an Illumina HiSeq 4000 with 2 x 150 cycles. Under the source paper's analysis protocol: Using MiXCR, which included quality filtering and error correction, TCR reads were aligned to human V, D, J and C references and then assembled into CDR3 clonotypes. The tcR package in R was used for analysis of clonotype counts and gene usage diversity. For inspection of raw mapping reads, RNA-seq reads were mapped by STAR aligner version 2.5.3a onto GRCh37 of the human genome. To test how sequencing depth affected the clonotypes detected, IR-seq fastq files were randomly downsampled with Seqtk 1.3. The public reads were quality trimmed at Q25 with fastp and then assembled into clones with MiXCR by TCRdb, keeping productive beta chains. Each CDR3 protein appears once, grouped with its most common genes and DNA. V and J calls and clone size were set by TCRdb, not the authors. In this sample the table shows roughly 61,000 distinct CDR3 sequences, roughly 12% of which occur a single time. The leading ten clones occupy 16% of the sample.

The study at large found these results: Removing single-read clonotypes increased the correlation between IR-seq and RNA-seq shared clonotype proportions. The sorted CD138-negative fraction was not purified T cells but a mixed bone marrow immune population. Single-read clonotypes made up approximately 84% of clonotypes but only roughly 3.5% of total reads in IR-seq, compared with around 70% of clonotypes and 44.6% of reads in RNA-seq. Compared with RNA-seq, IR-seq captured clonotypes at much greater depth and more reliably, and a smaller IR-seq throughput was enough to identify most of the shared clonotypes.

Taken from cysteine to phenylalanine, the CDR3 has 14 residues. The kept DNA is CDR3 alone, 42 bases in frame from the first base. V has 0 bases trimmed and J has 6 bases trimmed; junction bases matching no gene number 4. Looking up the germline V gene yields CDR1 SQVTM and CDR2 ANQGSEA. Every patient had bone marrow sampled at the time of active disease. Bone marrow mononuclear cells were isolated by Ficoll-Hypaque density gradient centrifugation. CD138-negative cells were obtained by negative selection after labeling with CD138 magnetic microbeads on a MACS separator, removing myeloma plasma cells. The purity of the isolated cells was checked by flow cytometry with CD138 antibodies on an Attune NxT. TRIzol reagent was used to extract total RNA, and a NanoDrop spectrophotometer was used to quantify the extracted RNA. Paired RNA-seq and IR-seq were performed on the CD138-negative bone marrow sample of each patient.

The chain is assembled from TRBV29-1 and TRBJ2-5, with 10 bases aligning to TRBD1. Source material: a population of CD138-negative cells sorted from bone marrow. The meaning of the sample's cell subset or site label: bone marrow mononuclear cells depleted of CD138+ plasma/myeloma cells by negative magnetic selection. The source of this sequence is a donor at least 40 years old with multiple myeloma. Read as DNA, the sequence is TGCAGCGTTGAAGAGGTGGACAGGGGGAAGACCCAGTACTTC. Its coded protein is CSVEEVDRGKTQYF.